This T cell receptor (beta chain) emerged from a study of PD-1 blockade in classical Hodgkin lymphoma. About the study: Patients in the cohort were put on intravenous nivolumab, 3 mg/kg every 2 weeks. Study-wide points: Complete responders showed a baseline diversity that resembled the diversity of newly diagnosed patients. TCR diversity rose significantly by C4D1 in CD4+ but not CD8+ cells. Among the patients, those starting nivolumab under 1 year after ASCT were excluded.

Assay: immunoSEQ multiplex PCR; the TCRdb copy retains only in-frame clones and omits some. The sample lists fewer than 100,000 clones, approximately 94% occurring once. Turning to this clone: The antigen is undetermined.

Time point meaning: cycle 4 day 1 (C4D1), after 6 weeks of nivolumab. Autologous stem cell transplantation was followed by relapse in every patient, and brentuximab vedotin exposure varied. The J segment lost 6 bases and the V segment lost 4 bases, leaving 10 bases of the junction unmatched. The length of the CDR3 is 15 residues. Germline V gives CDR1 SGHDT, CDR2 YYEEEE. The material sequenced was peripheral blood mononuclear cells (PBMCs), taken before the fourth cycle of nivolumab. This chain uses TRBV5-6 with TRBJ1-1; 9 nucleotides match TRBD1. This sequence originates from a human donor with classical Hodgkin lymphoma. CDR3 coding DNA: TGTGCCAGCAGCCTACCCTACAGGGGGCTTGCTGAAGCTTTCTTT. Translating it yields CASSLPYRGLAEAFF.